This TCR beta chain was captured by sequencing in a study of post-analysis software for immune sequencing data (dated by TCRdb to between 2014 and 2017). The study in broad terms: Relapsing-remitting, secondary progressive and progressive-relapsing multiple sclerosis were recorded as disease courses, and subtype annotation was lacking for some patients. The multiple sclerosis patient repertoires were compared with 10 or so previously published healthy control repertoires from donors aged roughly 6 to 25 years. A subset of samples was prepared in parallel using single-end sample barcoding, then pooled and co-amplified after Illumina adapter ligation. General study outcomes and caveats: Multiple sclerosis patients had significantly lower normalized Chao1 diversity than controls, a result that suggests substantial peripheral T-cell clonal expansion. Several TRBV segments, including TRBV5-6, TRBV5-1 and TRBV20-1, were significantly more frequent in patients than controls. Direct clustering with F measure showed strong co-clustering of samples prepared in the same batch, prompting a batch-effect correction. The control group was slightly older than the multiple sclerosis patient group.

Receptor amplification or capture employed PCR. Instrument on record: Illumina HiSeq 2500. To reduce PCR and sequencing biases, unique molecular identifiers were built into the TCR beta cDNA libraries. Every 1 to 10 million input T cells yielded roughly 500,000 cDNA molecules, meaning each molecule approximated one T cell. The patient libraries were prepared and sequenced with the same protocol used for the earlier healthy control dataset. Samples belonging to the same batch were prepared together, multiplexed and sequenced on a shared HiSeq lane. Concerning the study's data processing: Raw barcoded reads were processed with MIGEC, and single-read molecular identifier groups were discarded before consensus assembly and CDR3 extraction. Clonotype tables were post-analysed with VDJtools, normalizing diversity by down-sampling all datasets to the smallest sample size. In repertoire overlap clustering, CDR3 amino acid sequences, but not nucleotide sequences, were matched to correct batch-related cross-sample contamination. TCRdb took the public reads, trimmed them with fastp at Q25, ran MiXCR for clone calling and kept in-frame beta chains. A single entry per CDR3 protein holds the most common genes and DNA from its merged rows. These V and J calls rely on TCRdb rather than the paper's analysis. For this sample the table gives around 700,000 distinct CDR3 sequences, of which 55% to 60% were detected only once. The top ten clones comprise 10% to 12% of the sample.

CDR1 and CDR2 are read off the germline V gene as MNHEY and SVGEGT. V sheds 3 bases and J sheds 4 bases, leaving 16 bases between their ends. The CDR3 sequence holds 16 residues, the cysteine and phenylalanine included. Only the CDR3 DNA stays, 48 bases, in frame from base 1. To demonstrate the VDJtools post-analysis software, TCR beta repertoires were profiled from the peripheral blood of more than ten young patients with multiple sclerosis. The multiple sclerosis patients were children and adolescents ranging in age from about 6 to 17 years. This clonotype showed up just a few times. This receptor's antigen is unknown. One base away there is no much larger clone; base qualities are not given.

This clonotype was sampled from a girl aged 2-15 years with multiple sclerosis. The chain was built from TRBV6-2 or TRBV6-3 and TRBJ2-1, with TRBD1 perhaps the D gene, on 6 matching bases. Sequencing input: blood. The sequence in DNA is TGTGCCAGCAGTTATTGGTGGGGGCAGTCTTACAATGAGCAGTTCTTC. Its translation is CASSYWWGQSYNEQFF.